The 25 T cell receptor beta chains presented below share a single source sample, sequenced in a study of blood T cell repertoires in COVID-19. Clones were read by immunoSEQ multiplex PCR, and TCRdb kept only the in-frame ones, dropping some. The table includes 110,000 to 150,000 clones, roughly 88% detected once. Sequencing was done on a sample of PBMCs or T cells enriched from blood (not recorded which). These receptors all come from a man aged 45-60 years who had recovered from COVID-19.

The rearrangement joins TRBV9 to TRBJ1-1; TRBD1 matches at 9 bases. V dropped 4 bases and J dropped 8; count of bases not matched to a gene: 9. Germline V CDR1 and CDR2: SGDLS, YYNGEE. The CDR3 is made up of 14 amino acids. CDR3 coding DNA: TGTGCCAGCAGCCCAAGGCCCGGGACAGGGGAAGCTTTCTTT. Translated, it gives CASSPRPGTGEAFF.

The chain links TRBV5-4 to TRBJ1-2; tentatively, D is TRBD1 (5 bases). V lost 0 bases and J lost 6, with 12 bases in between. The V gene's germline CDR1 is SGHNT and CDR2 YYREEE (reference sequence). The CDR3 has 14 residues. DNA for the CDR3: TGTGCCAGCAGCTTGGAAAGACGGACAAATGGCTACACCTTC. Protein: CASSLERRTNGYTF.

This sequence joins TRBV9 and TRBJ1-3; D is undetermined. The germline CDR1 and CDR2 sequences are SGDLS and YYNGEE. This CDR3 contains 15 residues. With 6 bases removed from V and 8 bases from J, the gap between germline ends came to 21 bases. CDR3 protein: CASNEGPNLEDTIYF. In DNA form, the CDR3 reads TGTGCCAGCAACGAAGGTCCTAATCTCGAGGACACCATATATTTT.

This rearrangement joins TRBV12-5 to TRBJ2-1, with D possibly being TRBD1 (6 bases). There are 15 residues in the CDR3. With 6 bases removed from V and 3 bases from J, the gap between germline ends came to 15 bases. Germline V lookup: CDR1 LGHNT, CDR2 FRNRAP. Here the CDR3 reads CASGQRTAIYNEQFF. Written as DNA, the CDR3 is TGTGCTAGTGGACAAAGGACAGCGATCTACAATGAGCAGTTCTTC.

This chain uses TRBV19 with TRBJ2-4, with a possible D match to TRBD2 (6 bases). Trimming pared 7 bases from V and 6 bases from J, leaving 10 bases between. CDR3 length: 12 amino acids. Germline lookup yields CDR1 LNHDA and CDR2 SQIVND (reference sequence). CDR3 nucleotides: TGTGCCAGTACCGGGCGGGGAAACATTCAGTACTTC. Its translation is CASTGRGNIQYF.

The table lists this clone with a count of one. This chain connects TRBV5-1 to TRBJ2-3; the D gene is possibly TRBD2 (6 bases). Germline V lookup: CDR1 SGHRS, CDR2 YFSETQ. CDR3 length: 16 amino acids. The V gene lost 0 bases and the J gene lost 1 base, with 12 bases spanning the gap. The chain's CDR3 is CASSLAGASGTDTQYF. The CDR3 region has the DNA TGCGCCAGCAGCTTGGCCGGTGCTAGCGGCACAGATACGCAGTATTTT.

This chain uses TRBV2 with TRBJ1-1; D remains ambiguous. Germline V CDR1 and CDR2: SNHLY, FYNNEI. CDR3 length: 13 amino acids. The V gene lost 5 bases and the J gene lost 4 bases, with 11 bases spanning the gap. Here the CDR3 reads CASSQNGITEAFF. The CDR3, as DNA: TGTGCCAGCAGTCAGAATGGCATCACTGAAGCTTTCTTT.

J is TRBJ1-3 and V is TRBV9; D is perhaps TRBD1 (5 bases). Trimming left V 0 bases short and J 0 bases short, with 7 bases between. Per germline, CDR1 SGDLS and CDR2 YYNGEE. The CDR3 loop spans 15 amino acids. CDR3 DNA: TGTGCCAGCAGCGTAGACAGGAGCTCTGGAAACACCATATATTTT. As protein: CASSVDRSSGNTIYF.

The sample holds a few counts of this clone. The genes are TRBV13 and TRBJ2-3, with no clear D. The CDR3 runs 16 residues. Trimming shortened V by 3 bases and J by 1 base, and 14 bases separated the two germline ends. In germline, CDR1 is PRHDT, CDR2 FYEKMQ (reference sequence). CDR3: CASSFSPGRGTDTQYF. The CDR3 DNA follows: TGTGCCAGCAGCTTCTCTCCCGGTCGTGGCACAGATACGCAGTATTTT.

CDR3 in DNA: TGCGCCAGCAGCTTGGGTGGCAGGGAAGAGACCCAGTACTTC. Residues: CASSLGGREETQYF. The chain is built from TRBV5-1 and TRBJ2-5, with D tentatively TRBD1 (5 bases). Germline CDR1 SGHRS, CDR2 YFSETQ. The CDR3 is made up of 14 amino acids. Trimming took off 0 bases at V and 3 bases at J, with 9 bases between the two ends.

The rearrangement uses TRBV19 and TRBJ2-7; 9 bases map to TRBD1. Germline CDR1 is LNHDA and CDR2 is SQIVND (reference sequence). The CDR3 covers 14 residues. The V gene end was trimmed by 5 bases and the J gene end by 3 bases; junction bases not matched to a gene: 5. The CDR3: CASSPRTGVYEQYF. The CDR3 DNA reads as TGTGCCAGTAGTCCCCGGACAGGGGTCTACGAGCAGTACTTC.

The chain recombines TRBV19 with TRBJ1-5; TRBD1 matches at 7 bases. V dropped 6 bases and J dropped 5; count of bases not matched to a gene: 4. The germline CDR1 and CDR2 sequences are LNHDA and SQIVND (reference sequence). This CDR3 region has 13 residues. The CDR3 DNA follows: TGTGCCAGTAGCTTCGACAGGGATCAGCCCCAGCATTTT. This translates into CASSFDRDQPQHF. The full variable domain, in which reference TRBV19 and TRBJ1-5 provide the parts outside the CDR3, is DGGITQSPKYLFRKEGQNVTLSCEQNLNHDAMYWYRQDPGQGLRLIYYSQIVNDFQKGDIAEGYSVSREKKESFPLTVTSAQKNPTAFYLCASSFDRDQPQHFGDGTRLSIL.

The chain employs TRBV18 and TRBJ1-4; 9 nucleotides line up with TRBD1. The CDR3 contains 16 residues. Per germline, CDR1 KGHSH and CDR2 LQKENI. V lost 3 bases and J lost 3; bases outside the gene matches: 5. The CDR3 reads CASSPPGTGSNEKLFF. The CDR3 DNA reads TGTGCCAGCTCACCTCCCGGGACAGGGTCTAATGAAAAACTGTTTTTT.

The chain recombines TRBV14 with TRBJ2-7, with 12 bases lining up with TRBD2. Germline-derived CDR1 and CDR2 are SGHDN and FVKESK. V lost 2 bases, J lost 1 base, and 3 bases stayed unmatched. This CDR3 comprises 16 residues. DNA for the CDR3: TGTGCCAGCAGCCAAATAGGACTAGCGGGATCCTACGAGCAGTACTTC. Translating gives CASSQIGLAGSYEQYF.

With respect to this clone: The junction departs from the called germline gene at one end, perhaps through a read error. This rearrangement joins TRBV18 to TRBJ2-3, with D perhaps TRBD1 (8 bases). The CDR3 has 13 amino acids. CDR1 is KGHSH, CDR2 LQKENI, per germline. The CDR3 is CASSPSGTGTQYF. The CDR3 DNA reads TGTGCCAGCTCACCAAGCGGGACAGGTACGCAGTATTTT.

This CDR3 reads CASSKVGVGRDSNQPQHF. CDR3 bases: TGTGCCAGCAGCAAAGTAGGAGTGGGCAGGGATAGCAATCAGCCCCAGCATTTT. The chain uses TRBV21-1 and TRBJ1-5; TRBD1, the table's D call, was not compared with the DNA. TRBV21-1 is designated a pseudogene. CDR3 length: 18 residues.

The chain employs TRBV11-2 and TRBJ2-5; 11 nucleotides align to TRBD1. The germline V gene has CDR1 SGHAT and CDR2 FQNNGV. This CDR3 is built from 14 residues. J was trimmed by 4 bases and V by 7 bases; bases with no gene match: 5. This CDR3 reads CASTQDRGRETQYF. In DNA form, the CDR3 reads TGTGCCAGCACCCAGGACAGGGGGCGAGAGACCCAGTACTTC.

The chain joins TRBV6-5 to TRBJ1-2, with 8 bases identical to TRBD1. J lost 4 bases, V lost 3 bases, and 10 bases had no gene match. Germline values: CDR1 MNHEY, CDR2 SVGAGI. This CDR3 comprises 16 residues. The CDR3 nucleotides read TGTGCCAGCAGTTATCCTTCAGGGGGCAATTTCTATGGCTACACCTTC. It is translated as CASSYPSGGNFYGYTF.

J is TRBJ1-2 and V is TRBV9; possibly TRBD1 for D (6 bases). V was clipped by 4 bases and J by 4 bases, with 17 bases between them. The CDR3 is made up of 15 amino acids. The germline CDR1 and CDR2 sequences are SGDLS and YYNGEE. The CDR3 DNA sequence: TGTGCCAGCAGCTCAGGATCCGGACAGATCTATGGCTACACCTTC. Translating it yields CASSSGSGQIYGYTF.

This sequence joins TRBV7-2 and TRBJ2-5, with TRBD2 as a possible D gene (5 bases). The CDR3 is 12 residues long. Germline CDR1 and CDR2: SGHTA and FQGNSA. V was clipped by 5 bases and J by 4 bases, with 8 bases between them. The CDR3 region is CASSRGRETQYF. Written as DNA, the CDR3 is TGTGCCAGCAGCCGGGGAAGAGAGACCCAGTACTTC.

The chain's CDR3 is CASSQVGGTSGETDTQYF. The CDR3, as DNA: TGTGCCAGCAGCCAAGTAGGAGGGACTAGCGGGGAAACAGATACGCAGTATTTT. The chain employs TRBV4-2 and TRBJ2-3, with 13 bases that match TRBD2. V lost 1 base, J lost 3 bases, and 7 bases stayed unmatched. Germline V CDR1 and CDR2: LGHNA, YNFKEQ. The CDR3 sequence is 18 residues long.

The chain employs TRBV7-4 and TRBJ1-6; a weak D match, TRBD1 (6 bases). Germline CDR1 is SGHVT and CDR2 is SQSDAQ. Trimming stripped 2 bases from V and 9 bases from J, with 35 bases between. The CDR3 totals 22 residues. CDR3 nucleotides: TGTGCCAGCAGCTTATTGTGGGCGCCTCGGGACATGACTTGCGGAGGAGGTTCACCCCTCCACTTT. This encodes CASSLLWAPRDMTCGGGSPLHF. The full variable domain, rest sourced from reference TRBV7-4 and TRBJ1-6, is GAGVSQSPRYKVAKRGRDVALRCDSISGHVTLYWYRQTLGQGSEVLTYSQSDAQRDKSGRPSGRFSAERPERSVSTLKIQRTEQGDSAVYLCASSLLWAPRDMTCGGGSPLHFGNGTRLTVT.

This chain joins TRBV7-9 and TRBJ2-2, with D possibly matching TRBD1 (5 bases). The CDR3 has 14 amino acids. CDR1 is SEHNR, CDR2 FQNEAQ, per germline (reference sequence). Trimming pared 8 bases from V and 2 bases from J, leaving 12 bases between. The CDR3 DNA reads as TGTGCCAGCGTCGGACACCACAACACCGGGGAGCTGTTTTTT. Its protein is CASVGHHNTGELFF.

This clone was detected a few times. The chain links TRBV5-1 to TRBJ2-3; 8 bases line up with TRBD2. Per the germline V gene, CDR1 is SGHRS and CDR2 is YFSETQ. This CDR3 region has 17 residues. V lost 4 bases to trimming and J lost 2 bases; unmatched junction nucleotides: 12. DNA of the CDR3: TGCGCCAGCAGCCAAGTGGCTAGTAGCGGGGTCACAGATACGCAGTATTTT. This sequence encodes CASSQVASSGVTDTQYF.

The table lists this clone with a count of one. The V gene is TRBV5-1, the J gene TRBJ2-6, with D possibly being TRBD1 (6 bases). V lost 0 bases to trimming and J lost 0 bases, with 13 bases between them. This CDR3 is 18 amino acids long. Germline CDR1 is SGHRS and CDR2 is YFSETQ. CDR3 bases: TGCGCCAGCAGCTTGGGGGGACAAAGGGGCTCTGGGGCCAACGTCCTGACTTTC. Protein: CASSLGGQRGSGANVLTF.